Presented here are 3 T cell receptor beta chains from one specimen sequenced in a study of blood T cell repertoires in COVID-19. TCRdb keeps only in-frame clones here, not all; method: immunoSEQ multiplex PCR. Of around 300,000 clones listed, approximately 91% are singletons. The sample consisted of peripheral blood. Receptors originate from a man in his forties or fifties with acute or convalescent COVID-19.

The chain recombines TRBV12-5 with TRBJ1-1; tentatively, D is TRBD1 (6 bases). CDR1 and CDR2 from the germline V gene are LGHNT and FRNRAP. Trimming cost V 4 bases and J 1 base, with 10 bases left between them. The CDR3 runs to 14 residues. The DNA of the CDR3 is TGTGCTAGTGGTTGGCTGACAGGGAACACTGAAGCTTTCTTT. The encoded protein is CASGWLTGNTEAFF.

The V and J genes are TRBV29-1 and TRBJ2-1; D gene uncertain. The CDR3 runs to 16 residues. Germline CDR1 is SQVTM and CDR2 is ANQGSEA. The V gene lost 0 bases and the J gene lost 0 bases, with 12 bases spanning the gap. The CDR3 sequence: CSVEDPVGSSYNEQFF. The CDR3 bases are TGCAGCGTTGAAGATCCTGTGGGCAGCTCCTACAATGAGCAGTTCTTC.

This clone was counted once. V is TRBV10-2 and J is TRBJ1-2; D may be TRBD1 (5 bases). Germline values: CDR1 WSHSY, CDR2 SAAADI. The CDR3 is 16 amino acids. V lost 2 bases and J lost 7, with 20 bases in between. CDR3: CASSENGAPQSGGYTF. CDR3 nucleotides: TGCGCCAGCAGTGAGAATGGGGCACCTCAAAGTGGTGGCTACACCTTC.